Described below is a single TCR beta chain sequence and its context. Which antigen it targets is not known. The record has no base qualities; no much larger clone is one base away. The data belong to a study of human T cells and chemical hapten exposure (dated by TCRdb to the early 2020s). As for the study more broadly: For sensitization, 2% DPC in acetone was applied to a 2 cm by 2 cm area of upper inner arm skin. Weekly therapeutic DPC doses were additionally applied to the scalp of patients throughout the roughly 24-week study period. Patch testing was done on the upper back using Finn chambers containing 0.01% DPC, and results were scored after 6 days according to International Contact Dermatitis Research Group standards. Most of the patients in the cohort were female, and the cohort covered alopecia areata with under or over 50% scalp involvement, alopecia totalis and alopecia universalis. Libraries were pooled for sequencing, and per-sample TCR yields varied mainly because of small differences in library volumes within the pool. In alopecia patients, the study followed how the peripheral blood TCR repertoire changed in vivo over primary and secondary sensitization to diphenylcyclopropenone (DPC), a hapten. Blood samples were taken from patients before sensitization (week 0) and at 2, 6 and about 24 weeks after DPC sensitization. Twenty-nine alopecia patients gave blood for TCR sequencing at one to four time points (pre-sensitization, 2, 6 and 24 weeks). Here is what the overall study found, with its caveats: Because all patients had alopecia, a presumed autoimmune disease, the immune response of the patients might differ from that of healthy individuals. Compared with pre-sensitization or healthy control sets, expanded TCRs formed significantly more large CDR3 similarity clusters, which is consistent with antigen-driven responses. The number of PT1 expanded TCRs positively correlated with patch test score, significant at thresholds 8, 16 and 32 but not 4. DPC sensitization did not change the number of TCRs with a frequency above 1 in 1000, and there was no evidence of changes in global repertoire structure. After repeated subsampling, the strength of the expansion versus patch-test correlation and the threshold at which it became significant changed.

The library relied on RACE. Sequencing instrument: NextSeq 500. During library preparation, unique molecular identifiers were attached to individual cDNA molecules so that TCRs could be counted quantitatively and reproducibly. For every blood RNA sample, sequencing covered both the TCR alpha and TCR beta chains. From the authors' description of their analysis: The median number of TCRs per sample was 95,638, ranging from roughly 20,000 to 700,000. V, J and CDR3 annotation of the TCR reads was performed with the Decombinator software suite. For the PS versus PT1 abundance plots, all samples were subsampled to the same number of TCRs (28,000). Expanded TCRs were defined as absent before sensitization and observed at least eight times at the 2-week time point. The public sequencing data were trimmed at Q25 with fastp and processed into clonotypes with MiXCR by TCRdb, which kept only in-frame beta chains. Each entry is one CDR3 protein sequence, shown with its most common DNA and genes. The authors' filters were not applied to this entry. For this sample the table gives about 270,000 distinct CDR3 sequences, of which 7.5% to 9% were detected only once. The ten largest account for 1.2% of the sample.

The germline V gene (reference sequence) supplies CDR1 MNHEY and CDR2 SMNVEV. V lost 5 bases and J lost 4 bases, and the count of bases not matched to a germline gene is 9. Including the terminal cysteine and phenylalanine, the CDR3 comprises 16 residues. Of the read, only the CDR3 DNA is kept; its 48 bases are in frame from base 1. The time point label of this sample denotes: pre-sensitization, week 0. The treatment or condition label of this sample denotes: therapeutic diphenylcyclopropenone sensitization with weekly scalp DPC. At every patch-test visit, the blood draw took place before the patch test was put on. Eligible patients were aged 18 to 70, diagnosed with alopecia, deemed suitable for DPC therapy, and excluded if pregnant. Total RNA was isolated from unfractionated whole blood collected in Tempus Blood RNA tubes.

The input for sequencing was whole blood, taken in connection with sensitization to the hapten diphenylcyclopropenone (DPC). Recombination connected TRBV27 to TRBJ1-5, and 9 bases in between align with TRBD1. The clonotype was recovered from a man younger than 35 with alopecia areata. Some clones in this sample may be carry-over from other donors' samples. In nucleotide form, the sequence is TGTGCCAGCAGTCCCTCCTCCGGGACAGGGAATCAGCCCCAGCATTTT. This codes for CASSPSSGTGNQPQHF.